This entry lists 11 T cell receptor beta chains sequenced from one sample in a study of T cells in Graves' hyperthyroidism and ophthalmopathy. It was RNA transcripts that yielded the amplified TCR beta CDR3 regions. First-round RT-PCR with HTBI primers amplified the TCR CDR3 region. TCRdb used MiXCR to reprocess the multiplex PCR reads, holding one entry per CDR3 protein. Here the sample spans about 360,000 distinct CDR3 sequences, about 13% being singletons. The sample consisted of blood. All receptors derive from a woman younger than 35 with Graves' hyperthyroidism.

This clonotype was recorded many times. V is TRBV30 and J is TRBJ1-3, with D unclear. V dropped 3 bases and J dropped 0 bases, with 6 bases sitting between them. Germline assignment: CDR1 GTSNPN and CDR2 SVGIG (reference sequence). This CDR3 region has 13 residues. CDR3 in amino acids: CAWSEGSGNTIYF. DNA of the CDR3: TGTGCCTGGAGCGAGGGCTCTGGAAACACCATATATTTT.

The genes are TRBV6-1 and TRBJ1-2; D gene unclear. CDR3 size: 13 residues. Trimming left V 3 bases short and J 12 bases short, with 17 bases between. The V gene's germline CDR1 is MNHNS and CDR2 SASEGT. This CDR3 is CASSDEPRWLDTF. CDR3 nucleotide sequence: TGTGCCAGCAGTGATGAGCCACGGTGGCTAGACACCTTC.

On this clonotype itself: A single base separates this from a much larger clone, so it may be a read error. V gene TRBV6-1 combines with J gene TRBJ2-5, with 8 bases that match TRBD2. Germline V gene data show CDR1 as MNHNS and CDR2 as SASEGT. This CDR3 spans 15 amino acids. The CDR3 reads CASSPPGGPREAQYF. As DNA, the CDR3 is TGTGCCAGCAGTCCCCCGGGAGGGCCGAGAGAGGCCCAGTACTTC.

This clonotype was recorded many times. This rearrangement joins TRBV12-3 or TRBV12-4 to TRBJ2-3; 16 positions agree with TRBD2. J gave up 1 base and V 10 bases, and 20 bases lay outside the gene matches. The CDR3 contains 21 residues. CDR3 loop: CATSKGPGLAGGSYGTDTQYF. The DNA of the CDR3 is TGTGCCACCAGCAAGGGTCCGGGACTAGCGGGAGGGAGCTATGGCACAGATACGCAGTATTTT.

This clonotype was seen ten or more times. The chain employs TRBV20-1 and TRBJ2-5; TRBD1 agrees at 9 bases. The J segment lost 0 bases and the V segment lost 1 base, leaving 3 bases of the junction unmatched. This CDR3 has 15 residues. Per germline, CDR1 DFQATT and CDR2 SNEGSKA (reference sequence). CDR3 coding DNA: TGCAGTGCTAGAGGACAGGGGGGATACCAAGAGACCCAGTACTTC. This sequence encodes CSARGQGGYQETQYF.

This chain joins TRBV30 and TRBJ1-5; D gene ambiguous. V gave up 8 bases and J gave up 4 bases, with 12 bases separating them. Germline CDR1 and CDR2: GTSNPN and SVGIG (reference sequence). The CDR3 spans 12 residues. The CDR3 sequence is CAAMSWNQPQHF. The CDR3 region has the DNA TGTGCCGCAATGTCATGGAATCAGCCCCAGCATTTT.

This clonotype was counted at least ten times. The V and J genes are TRBV3-1 and TRBJ2-5; TRBD2 is a possible D gene (6 bases). Germline V gene data show CDR1 as LGHDT and CDR2 as YNNKEL (reference sequence). V gave up 6 bases and J gave up 0 bases, with 14 bases separating them. The CDR3 contains 15 residues. The CDR3 sequence: CASSPGLSNQETQYF. CDR3 nucleotide sequence: TGTGCCAGCAGTCCGGGACTGTCAAACCAAGAGACCCAGTACTTC.

This clonotype was counted a few times. The chain links TRBV19 to TRBJ2-3, with D perhaps TRBD2 (7 bases). In germline, CDR1 is LNHDA, CDR2 SQIVND (reference sequence). Between the trimmed V and J ends, which lost 5 bases and 2 bases, there was a span of 17 bases. The CDR3 is 16 amino acids. CDR3 sequence (DNA): TGTGCCAGTAGTCTTTTTCTGCGGGGGCTCACAGATACGCAGTATTTT. Encoded protein: CASSLFLRGLTDTQYF.

In this sample, this clonotype turned up many times. V usage is TRBV20-1 and J usage is TRBJ1-1, with D possibly matching TRBD1 (6 bases). Germline CDR1 DFQATT, CDR2 SNEGSKA (reference sequence). The CDR3 covers 14 residues. Trimming left V 2 bases short and J 3 bases short, with 13 bases between. The CDR3 loop reads CSARQGSGDTEAFF. CDR3 DNA sequence: TGCAGTGCTAGACAGGGGTCAGGGGACACTGAAGCTTTCTTT.

This clonotype was found many times. V and J are TRBV6-2 or TRBV6-3 and TRBJ2-1, with a possible D match to TRBD1 (5 bases). The V gene's germline CDR1 is MNHEY and CDR2 SVGEGT. The CDR3 has 15 amino acids. Between the trimmed V and J ends, which lost 2 bases and 5 bases, there was a span of 13 bases. CDR3 sequence: CASSYRPTAHNEQFF. CDR3 DNA: TGTGCCAGCAGTTACCGCCCGACAGCTCACAATGAGCAGTTCTTC.

In this sample, this clonotype turned up many times. V is TRBV6-1 and J is TRBJ1-2; no reliable D call. The germline gives CDR1 MNHNS, CDR2 SASEGT. The length of the CDR3 is 12 residues. V was pared by 11 bases and J by 1 base, with 11 bases between. The CDR3 DNA is TGTGCCCTCAGGACGGATAACTATGGCTACACCTTC. Translated: CALRTDNYGYTF.